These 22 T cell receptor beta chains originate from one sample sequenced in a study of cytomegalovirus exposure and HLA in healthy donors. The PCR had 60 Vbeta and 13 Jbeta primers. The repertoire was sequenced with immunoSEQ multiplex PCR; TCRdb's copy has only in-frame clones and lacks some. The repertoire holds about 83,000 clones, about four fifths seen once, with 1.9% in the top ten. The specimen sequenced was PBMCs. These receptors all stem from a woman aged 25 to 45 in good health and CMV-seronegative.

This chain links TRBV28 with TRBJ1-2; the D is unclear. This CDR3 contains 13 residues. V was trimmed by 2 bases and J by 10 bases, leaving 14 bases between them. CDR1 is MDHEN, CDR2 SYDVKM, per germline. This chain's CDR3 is CASSLSEGRDYTF. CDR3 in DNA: TGTGCCAGCAGTTTAAGTGAAGGGAGGGACTACACCTTC.

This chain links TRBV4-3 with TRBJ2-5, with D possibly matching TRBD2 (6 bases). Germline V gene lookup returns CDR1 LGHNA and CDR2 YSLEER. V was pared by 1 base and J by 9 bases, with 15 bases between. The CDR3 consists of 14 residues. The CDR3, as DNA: TGCGCCAGCAGCCAAGGGAGGGCCGGGGAGGCCCAGTACTTC. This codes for CASSQGRAGEAQYF.

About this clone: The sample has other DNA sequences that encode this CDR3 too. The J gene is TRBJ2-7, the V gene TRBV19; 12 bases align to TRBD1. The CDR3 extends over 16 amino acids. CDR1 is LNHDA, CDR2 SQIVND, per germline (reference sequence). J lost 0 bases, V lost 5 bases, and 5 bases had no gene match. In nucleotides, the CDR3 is TGTGCCAGTAGTTTACCGGGACAGGGGGCCTCCTACGAGCAGTACTTC. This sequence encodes CASSLPGQGASYEQYF. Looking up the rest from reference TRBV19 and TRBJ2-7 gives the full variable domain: DGGITQSPKYLFRKEGQNVTLSCEQNLNHDAMYWYRQDPGQGLRLIYYSQIVNDFQKGDIAEGYSVSREKKESFPLTVTSAQKNPTAFYLCASSLPGQGASYEQYFGPGTRLTVT.

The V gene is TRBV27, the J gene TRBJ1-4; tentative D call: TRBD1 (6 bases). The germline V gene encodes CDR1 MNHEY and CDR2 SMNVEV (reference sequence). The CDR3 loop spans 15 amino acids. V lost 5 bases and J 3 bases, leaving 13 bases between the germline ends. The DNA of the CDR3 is TGTGCCAGCAGTCGAAAGACAGGCCCTAATGAAAAACTGTTTTTT. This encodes CASSRKTGPNEKLFF.

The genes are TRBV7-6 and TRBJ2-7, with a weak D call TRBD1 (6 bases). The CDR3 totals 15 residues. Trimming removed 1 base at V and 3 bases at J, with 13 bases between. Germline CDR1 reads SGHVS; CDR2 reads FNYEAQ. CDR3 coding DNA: TGTGCCAGCAGCTTAGGGATAGGGGGACACTACGAGCAGTACTTC. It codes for CASSLGIGGHYEQYF.

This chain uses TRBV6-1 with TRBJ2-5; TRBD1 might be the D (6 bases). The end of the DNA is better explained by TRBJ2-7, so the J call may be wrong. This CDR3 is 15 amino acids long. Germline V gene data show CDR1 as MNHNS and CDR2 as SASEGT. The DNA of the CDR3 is TGTGCCAGCAGTGACGACAGGTTTAATCCCTACGAGCAGTACTTC. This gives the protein CASSDDRFNPYEQYF.

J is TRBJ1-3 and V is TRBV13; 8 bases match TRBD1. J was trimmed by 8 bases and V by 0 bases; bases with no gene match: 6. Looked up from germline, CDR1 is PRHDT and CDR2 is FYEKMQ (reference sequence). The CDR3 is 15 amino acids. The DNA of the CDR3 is TGTGCCAGCAGCTTAGGACAGGGGGAATGGGACACCATATATTTT. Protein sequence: CASSLGQGEWDTIYF.

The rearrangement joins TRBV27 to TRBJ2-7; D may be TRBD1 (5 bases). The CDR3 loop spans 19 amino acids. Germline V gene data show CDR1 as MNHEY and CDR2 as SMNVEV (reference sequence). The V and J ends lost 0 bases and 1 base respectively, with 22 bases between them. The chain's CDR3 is CASSLSGPNQGPDSYEQYF. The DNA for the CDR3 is TGTGCCAGCAGTTTATCGGGGCCAAATCAAGGCCCGGATTCCTACGAGCAGTACTTC.

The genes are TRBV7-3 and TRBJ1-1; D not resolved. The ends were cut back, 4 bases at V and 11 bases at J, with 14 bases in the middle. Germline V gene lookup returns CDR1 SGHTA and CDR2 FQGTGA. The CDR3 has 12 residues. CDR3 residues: CASSYILSEAFF. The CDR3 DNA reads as TGTGCCAGCAGCTACATCCTCTCGGAGGCTTTCTTT.

As DNA, the CDR3 is TGCGCCAGCAGCGACCTAGCGGGAGAAGCGGAGACCCAGTACTTC. As protein: CASSDLAGEAETQYF. This chain uses TRBV5-1 with TRBJ2-5; TRBD2 aligns across 10 bases. This CDR3 has 15 residues. The trim removed 4 bases at V and 5 bases at J, leaving 8 bases unmatched. CDR1 is SGHRS, CDR2 YFSETQ, per germline.

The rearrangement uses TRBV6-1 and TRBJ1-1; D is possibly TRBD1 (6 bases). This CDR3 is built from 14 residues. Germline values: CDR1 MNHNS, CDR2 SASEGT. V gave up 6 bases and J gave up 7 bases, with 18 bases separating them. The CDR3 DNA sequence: TGTGCCAGCAGCCCCCGTGGGGGGGCCGGTGAAGCTTTCTTT. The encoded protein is CASSPRGGAGEAFF.

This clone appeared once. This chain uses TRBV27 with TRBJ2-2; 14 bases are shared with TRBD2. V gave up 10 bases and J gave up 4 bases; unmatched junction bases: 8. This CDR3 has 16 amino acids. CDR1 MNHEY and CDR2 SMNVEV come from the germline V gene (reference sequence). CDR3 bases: TGTGCCACCAGGGGACTAGCGGGAGAGGGCACCGGGGAGCTGTTTTTT. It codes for CATRGLAGEGTGELFF.

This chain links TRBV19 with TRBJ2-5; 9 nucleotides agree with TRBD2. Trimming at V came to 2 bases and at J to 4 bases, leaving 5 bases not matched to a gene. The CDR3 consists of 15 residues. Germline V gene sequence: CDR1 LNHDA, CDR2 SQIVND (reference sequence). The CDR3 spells CASSIRREGRETQYF. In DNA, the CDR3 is TGTGCCAGTAGTATACGGCGGGAGGGCCGAGAGACCCAGTACTTC. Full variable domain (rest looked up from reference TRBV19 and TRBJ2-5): DGGITQSPKYLFRKEGQNVTLSCEQNLNHDAMYWYRQDPGQGLRLIYYSQIVNDFQKGDIAEGYSVSREKKESFPLTVTSAQKNPTAFYLCASSIRREGRETQYFGPGTRLLVL.

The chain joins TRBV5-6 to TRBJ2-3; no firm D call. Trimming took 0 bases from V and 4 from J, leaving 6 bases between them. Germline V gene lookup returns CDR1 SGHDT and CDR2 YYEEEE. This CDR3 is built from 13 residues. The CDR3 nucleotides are TGTGCCAGCAGCTTGGTCGGTCCAGATACGCAGTATTTT. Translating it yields CASSLVGPDTQYF. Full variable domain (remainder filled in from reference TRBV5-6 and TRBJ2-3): DAGVTQSPTHLIKTRGQQVTLRCSPKSGHDTVSWYQQALGQGPQFIFQYYEEEERQRGNFPDRFSGHQFPNYSSELNVNALLLGDSALYLCASSLVGPDTQYFGPGTRLTVL.

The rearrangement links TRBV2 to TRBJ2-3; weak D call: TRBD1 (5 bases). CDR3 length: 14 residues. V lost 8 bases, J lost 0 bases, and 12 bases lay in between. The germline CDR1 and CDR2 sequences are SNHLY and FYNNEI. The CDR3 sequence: CASATDSSTDTQYF. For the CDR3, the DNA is TGTGCCAGCGCGACAGATTCTAGCACAGATACGCAGTATTTT.

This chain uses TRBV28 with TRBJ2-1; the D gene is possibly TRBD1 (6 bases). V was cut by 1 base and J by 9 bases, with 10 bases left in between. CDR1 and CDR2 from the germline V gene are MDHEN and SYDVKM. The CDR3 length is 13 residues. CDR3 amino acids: CASSLLGAGEQFF. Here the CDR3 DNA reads TGTGCCAGCAGTTTATTGGGGGCAGGTGAGCAGTTCTTC.

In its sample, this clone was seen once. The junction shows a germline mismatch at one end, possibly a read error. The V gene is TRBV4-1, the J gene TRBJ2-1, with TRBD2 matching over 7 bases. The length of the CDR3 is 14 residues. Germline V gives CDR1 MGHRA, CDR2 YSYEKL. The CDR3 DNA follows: TGCGCCGGCAGCCAAAGCGGGAATCGCAATGAGCAGTTCTTC. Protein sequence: CAGSQSGNRNEQFF.

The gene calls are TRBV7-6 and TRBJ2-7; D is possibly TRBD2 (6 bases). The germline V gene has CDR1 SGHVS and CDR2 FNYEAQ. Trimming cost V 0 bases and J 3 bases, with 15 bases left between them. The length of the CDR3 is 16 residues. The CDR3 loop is CASSLALGDWNYEQYF. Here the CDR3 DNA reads TGTGCCAGCAGCTTAGCGTTGGGGGACTGGAACTACGAGCAGTACTTC.

The CDR3 DNA reads as TGTGCCAGTAGTATCTCGCAGGGGAGCACCGGGGAGCTGTTTTTT. This sequence encodes CASSISQGSTGELFF. The J gene is TRBJ2-2, the V gene TRBV19; D possibly corresponds to TRBD1 (6 bases). The germline gives CDR1 LNHDA, CDR2 SQIVND (reference sequence). This CDR3 has 15 amino acids. The ends were cut back, 3 bases at V and 4 bases at J, with 12 bases in the middle.

CDR3 loop: CSVGASGYNEQFF. CDR3 bases: TGCAGCGTTGGCGCTAGCGGGTACAATGAGCAGTTCTTC. V is TRBV29-1 and J is TRBJ2-1, with 8 positions matching TRBD2. This CDR3 contains 13 residues. V dropped 4 bases and J dropped 4; count of bases not matched to a gene: 3. Germline CDR1 SQVTM, CDR2 ANQGSEA.

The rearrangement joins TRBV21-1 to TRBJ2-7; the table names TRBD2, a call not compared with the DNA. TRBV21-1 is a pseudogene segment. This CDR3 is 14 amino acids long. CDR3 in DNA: TGTGCCAGCAGCAATTGGAGGGCGGCGTACGAGCAGTACTTC. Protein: CASSNWRAAYEQYF.

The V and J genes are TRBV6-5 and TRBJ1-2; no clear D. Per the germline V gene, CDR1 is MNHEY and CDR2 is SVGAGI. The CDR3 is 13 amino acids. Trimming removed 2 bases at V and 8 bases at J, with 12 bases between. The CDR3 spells CASSYSLNEGYTF. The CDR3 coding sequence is TGTGCCAGCAGTTACAGCCTAAATGAAGGCTACACCTTC.